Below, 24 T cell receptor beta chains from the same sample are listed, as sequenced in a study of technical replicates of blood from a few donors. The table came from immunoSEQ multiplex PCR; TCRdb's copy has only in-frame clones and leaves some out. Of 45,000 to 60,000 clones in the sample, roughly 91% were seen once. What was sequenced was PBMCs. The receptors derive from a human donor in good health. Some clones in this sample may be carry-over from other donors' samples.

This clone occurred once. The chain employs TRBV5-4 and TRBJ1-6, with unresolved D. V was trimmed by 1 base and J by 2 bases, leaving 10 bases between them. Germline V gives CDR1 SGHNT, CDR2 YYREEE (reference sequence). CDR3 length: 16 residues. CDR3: CASSLSESAYNSPLHF. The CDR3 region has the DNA TGTGCCAGCAGCTTGTCTGAGAGCGCCTATAATTCACCCCTCCACTTT.

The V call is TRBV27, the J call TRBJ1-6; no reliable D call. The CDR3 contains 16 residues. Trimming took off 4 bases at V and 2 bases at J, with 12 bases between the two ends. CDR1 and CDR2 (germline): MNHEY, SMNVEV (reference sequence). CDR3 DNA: TGTGCCAGCAGTTCCCGGAGTTCCCCCTATAATTCACCCCTCCACTTT. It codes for CASSSRSSPYNSPLHF.

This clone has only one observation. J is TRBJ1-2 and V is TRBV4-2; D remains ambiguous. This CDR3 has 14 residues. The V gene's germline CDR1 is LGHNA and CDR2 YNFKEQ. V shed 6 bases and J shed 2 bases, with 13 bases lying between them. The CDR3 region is CASSSWGGNYGYTF. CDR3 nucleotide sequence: TGTGCCAGCAGTTCGTGGGGAGGGAACTATGGCTACACCTTC.

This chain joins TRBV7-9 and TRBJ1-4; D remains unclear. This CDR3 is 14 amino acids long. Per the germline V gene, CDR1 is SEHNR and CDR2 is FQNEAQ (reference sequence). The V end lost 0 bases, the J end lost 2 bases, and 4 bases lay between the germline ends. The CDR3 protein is CASSLAITNEKLFF. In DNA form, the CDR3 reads TGTGCCAGCAGCTTAGCTATCACTAATGAAAAACTGTTTTTT.

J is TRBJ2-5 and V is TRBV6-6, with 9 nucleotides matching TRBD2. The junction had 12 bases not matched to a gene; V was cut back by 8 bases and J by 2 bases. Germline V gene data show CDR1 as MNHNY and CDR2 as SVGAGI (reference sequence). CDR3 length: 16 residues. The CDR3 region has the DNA TGTGCCAGCGGAAGCGGGGGGAGCCTTCGGCAAGAGACCCAGTACTTC. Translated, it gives CASGSGGSLRQETQYF.

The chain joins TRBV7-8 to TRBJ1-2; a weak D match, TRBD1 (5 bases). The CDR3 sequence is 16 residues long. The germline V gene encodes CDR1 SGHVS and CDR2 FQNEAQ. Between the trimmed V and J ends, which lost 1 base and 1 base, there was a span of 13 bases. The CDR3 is CASSLVGSGHNYGYTF. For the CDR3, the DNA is TGTGCCAGCAGCTTAGTTGGGTCAGGGCATAACTATGGCTACACCTTC.

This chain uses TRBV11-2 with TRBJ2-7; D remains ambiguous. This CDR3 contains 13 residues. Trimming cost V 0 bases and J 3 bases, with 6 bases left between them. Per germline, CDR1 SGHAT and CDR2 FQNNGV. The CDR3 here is CASSLDRVYEQYF. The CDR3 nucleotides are TGTGCCAGCAGCTTAGATCGGGTCTACGAGCAGTACTTC.

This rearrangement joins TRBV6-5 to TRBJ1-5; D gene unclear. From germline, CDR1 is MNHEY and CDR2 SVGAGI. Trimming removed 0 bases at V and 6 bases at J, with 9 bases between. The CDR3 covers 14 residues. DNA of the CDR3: TGTGCCAGCAGTTACTCGATTCGAGGTCAGCCCCAGCATTTT. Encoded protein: CASSYSIRGQPQHF.

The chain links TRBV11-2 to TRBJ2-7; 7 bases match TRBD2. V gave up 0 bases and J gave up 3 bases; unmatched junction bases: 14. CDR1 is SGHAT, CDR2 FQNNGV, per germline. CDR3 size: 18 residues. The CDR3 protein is CASSLDWPAGDGDYEQYF. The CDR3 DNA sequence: TGTGCCAGCAGCTTAGATTGGCCCGCGGGGGACGGAGACTACGAGCAGTACTTC.

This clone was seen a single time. In DNA, the CDR3 is TGCGCCAGCAGCTCAAAATCGGGACAGGGGGCGCGAGGCTACACCTTC. This codes for CASSSKSGQGARGYTF. This sequence joins TRBV5-1 and TRBJ1-2; 12 bases match TRBD1. Germline trimming cut 3 bases from V and 8 bases from J; bases unmatched to any gene: 11. The CDR3 runs 16 residues. Germline assignment: CDR1 SGHRS and CDR2 YFSETQ.

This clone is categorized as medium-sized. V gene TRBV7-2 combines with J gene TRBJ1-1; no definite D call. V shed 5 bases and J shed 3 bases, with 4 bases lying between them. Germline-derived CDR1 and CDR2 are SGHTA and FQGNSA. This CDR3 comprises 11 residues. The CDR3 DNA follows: TGTGCCAGCAGCCTTCACACTGAAGCTTTCTTT. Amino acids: CASSLHTEAFF.

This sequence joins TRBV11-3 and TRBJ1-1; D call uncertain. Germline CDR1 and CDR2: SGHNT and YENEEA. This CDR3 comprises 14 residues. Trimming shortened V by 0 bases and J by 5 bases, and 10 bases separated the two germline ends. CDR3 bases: TGTGCCAGCAGCTTAGAGGGCTCGGGGACTGAAGCTTTCTTT. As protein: CASSLEGSGTEAFF.

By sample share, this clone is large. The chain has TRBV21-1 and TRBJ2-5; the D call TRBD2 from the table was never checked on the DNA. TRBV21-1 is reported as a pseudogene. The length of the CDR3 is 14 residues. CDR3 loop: CATLGGADKETQYF. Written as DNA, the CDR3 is TGTGCCACCCTCGGAGGGGCCGATAAAGAGACCCAGTACTTC.

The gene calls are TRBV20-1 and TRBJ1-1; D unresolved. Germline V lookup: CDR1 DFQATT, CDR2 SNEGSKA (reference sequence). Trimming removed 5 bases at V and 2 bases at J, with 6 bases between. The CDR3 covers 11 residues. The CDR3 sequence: CSAVPNTEAFF. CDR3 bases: TGCAGTGCTGTCCCTAACACTGAAGCTTTCTTT.

The CDR3 DNA sequence: TGTGCCAGCAGGACAGGGTACTCTGGGGCCAACGTCCTGACTTTC. This gives the protein CASRTGYSGANVLTF. The V call is TRBV27, the J call TRBJ2-6; 7 bases map to TRBD1. With 6 bases clipped from V and 0 bases from J, the junction kept 2 bases outside the gene matches. Germline loops: CDR1 MNHEY, CDR2 SMNVEV (reference sequence). The CDR3 totals 15 residues.

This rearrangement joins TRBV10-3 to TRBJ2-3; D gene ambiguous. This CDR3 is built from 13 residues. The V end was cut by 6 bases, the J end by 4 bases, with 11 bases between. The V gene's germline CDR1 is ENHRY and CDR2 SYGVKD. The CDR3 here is CAISPGGADTQYF. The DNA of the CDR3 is TGTGCCATCAGCCCCGGCGGTGCAGATACGCAGTATTTT.

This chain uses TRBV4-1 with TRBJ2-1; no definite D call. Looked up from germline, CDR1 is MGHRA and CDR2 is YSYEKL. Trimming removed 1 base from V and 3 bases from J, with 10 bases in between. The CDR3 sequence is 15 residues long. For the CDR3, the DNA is TGCGCCAGCAGCCAAGTTTTTGGTAGCTACAATGAGCAGTTCTTC. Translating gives CASSQVFGSYNEQFF.

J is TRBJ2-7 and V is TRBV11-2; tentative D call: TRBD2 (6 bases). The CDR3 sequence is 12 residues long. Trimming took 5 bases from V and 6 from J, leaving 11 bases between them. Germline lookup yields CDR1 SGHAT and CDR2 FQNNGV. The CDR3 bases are TGTGCCAGCAGCGCGGGGCCCGTCGAGCAGTACTTC. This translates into CASSAGPVEQYF.

CDR3 residues: CASSATGQGAYGYTF. DNA of the CDR3: TGTGCCAGCAGTGCAACGGGACAGGGGGCCTATGGCTACACCTTC. The chain uses TRBV2 and TRBJ1-2; the match to TRBD1 covers 12 bases. J gave up 4 bases and V 4 bases, and 4 bases lay outside the gene matches. Germline loops: CDR1 SNHLY, CDR2 FYNNEI. The CDR3 is made up of 15 amino acids. The complete variable domain, with remaining parts taken from reference TRBV2 and TRBJ1-2, reads EPEVTQTPSHQVTQMGQEVILRCVPISNHLYFYWYRQILGQKVEFLVSFYNNEISEKSEIFDDQFSVERPDGSNFTLKIRSTKLEDSAMYFCASSATGQGAYGYTFGSGTRLTVV.

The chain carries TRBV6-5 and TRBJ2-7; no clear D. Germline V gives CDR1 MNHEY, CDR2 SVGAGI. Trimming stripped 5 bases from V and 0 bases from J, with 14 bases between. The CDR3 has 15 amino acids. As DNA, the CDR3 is TGTGCCAGCAGTCCCACTTTGCATTACTCCTACGAGCAGTACTTC. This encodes CASSPTLHYSYEQYF.

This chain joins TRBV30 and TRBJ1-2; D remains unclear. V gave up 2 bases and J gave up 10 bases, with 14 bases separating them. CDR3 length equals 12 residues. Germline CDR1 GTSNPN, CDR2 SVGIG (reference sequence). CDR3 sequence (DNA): TGTGCCTGGAGTCCTTCGACTCCCTCCTACACCTTC. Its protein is CAWSPSTPSYTF. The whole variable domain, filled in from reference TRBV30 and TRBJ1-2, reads SQTIHQWPATLVQPVGSPLSLECTVEGTSNPNLYWYRQAAGRGLQLLFYSVGIGQISSEVPQNLSASRPQDRQFILSSKKLLLSDSGFYLCAWSPSTPSYTFGSGTRLTVV.

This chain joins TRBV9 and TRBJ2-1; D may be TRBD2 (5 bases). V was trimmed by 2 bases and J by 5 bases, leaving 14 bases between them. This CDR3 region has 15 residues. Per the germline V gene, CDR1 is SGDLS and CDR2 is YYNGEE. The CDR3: CASSVGGAPNNEQFF. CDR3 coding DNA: TGTGCCAGCAGCGTTGGAGGAGCCCCTAACAATGAGCAGTTCTTC.

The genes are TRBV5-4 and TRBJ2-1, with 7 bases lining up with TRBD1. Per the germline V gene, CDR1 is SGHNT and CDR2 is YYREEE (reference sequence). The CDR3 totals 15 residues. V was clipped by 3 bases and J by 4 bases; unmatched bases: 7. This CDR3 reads CASSSGQANYNEQFF. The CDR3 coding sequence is TGTGCCAGCAGCTCCGGACAGGCGAATTACAATGAGCAGTTCTTC. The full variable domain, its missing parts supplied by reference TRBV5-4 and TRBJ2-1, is ETGVTQSPTHLIKTRGQQVTLRCSSQSGHNTVSWYQQALGQGPQFIFQYYREEENGRGNFPPRFSGLQFPNYSSELNVNALELDDSALYLCASSSGQANYNEQFFGPGTRLTVL.

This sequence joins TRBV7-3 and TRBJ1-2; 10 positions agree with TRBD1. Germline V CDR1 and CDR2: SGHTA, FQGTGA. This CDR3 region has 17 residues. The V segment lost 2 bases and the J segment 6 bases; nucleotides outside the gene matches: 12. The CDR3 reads CASSLRQGAENADGYTF. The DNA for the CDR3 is TGTGCCAGCAGCTTACGACAGGGGGCGGAAAATGCCGATGGCTACACCTTC.